This T cell receptor beta chain was sequenced for a study of cytomegalovirus exposure and HLA in healthy donors. Per the germline V gene, CDR1 is GTSNPN and CDR2 is SVGIG (reference sequence). The CDR3 has 13 amino acids. The V gene lost 0 bases and the J gene lost 6 bases, with 11 bases spanning the gap. The PCR had 60 Vbeta and 13 Jbeta primers. Data came from immunoSEQ multiplex PCR; TCRdb stores just in-frame clones and leaves some out. The data contain some 110,000 clones, roughly 74% of them singletons. This chain joins TRBV30 and TRBJ1-2, with D tentatively TRBD1 (5 bases). This TCR was sampled from a woman in her twenties or thirties in good health and CMV-seronegative. The sequenced sample consisted of PBMCs. The CDR3, as DNA: TGTGCCTGGAGTGTATCAGGGATCGATGGCTACACCTTC. This translates into CAWSVSGIDGYTF. The full variable domain, in which reference TRBV30 and TRBJ1-2 provide the parts outside the CDR3, is SQTIHQWPATLVQPVGSPLSLECTVEGTSNPNLYWYRQAAGRGLQLLFYSVGIGQISSEVPQNLSASRPQDRQFILSSKKLLLSDSGFYLCAWSVSGIDGYTFGSGTRLTVV.